This T cell receptor (beta chain) was sequenced in a study of technical replicates of blood from a handful of donors. CDR1 and CDR2 from the germline V gene are MNHEY and SVGAGI. Losses at the gene ends were 3 bases for V and 7 bases for J; bases not matched to a gene: 1. There are 13 residues in the CDR3. Method: immunoSEQ multiplex PCR; TCRdb's copy keeps in-frame clones and lacks some. This table holds 45,000 to 55,000 clones, 95% to 97% found once. This clone was observed a single time. This rearrangement joins TRBV6-5 to TRBJ2-1; 9 nucleotides align to TRBD2. The sequencing sample was made of T cells isolated from PBMCs. The TCR originated in a human donor in good health. The CDR3 spells CASSYSGSNEQFF. CDR3 DNA sequence: TGTGCCAGCAGTTATAGCGGGAGTAATGAGCAGTTCTTC.